Sequencing of this T cell receptor (beta chain) was carried out in a study of T-cell memory formation after mild COVID-19. Study summary: Clusters were largely donor specific.

One entry per CDR3 protein results from TCRdb running MiXCR on the 5' RACE reads. Found here are 470,000 or so distinct CDR3 sequences, roughly 23% of them singletons; the top ten hold approximately 12%. The germline V and J ends were trimmed by 3 bases and 10 bases, with 9 bases remaining between them. The CDR3 is 11 residues long. What was sequenced was PBMCs or a T cell subset sorted from them (not recorded which). The V call is TRBV12-3 or TRBV12-4, the J call TRBJ2-5; no firm D call. The receptor was derived from an adult woman who had mild COVID-19 (a few samples of this study predate the infection). Cell type and time point are not known. The CDR3 DNA follows: TGTGCCAGCAGTTTGTACGGTGACCAGTACTTC. Translated, it gives CASSLYGDQYF.